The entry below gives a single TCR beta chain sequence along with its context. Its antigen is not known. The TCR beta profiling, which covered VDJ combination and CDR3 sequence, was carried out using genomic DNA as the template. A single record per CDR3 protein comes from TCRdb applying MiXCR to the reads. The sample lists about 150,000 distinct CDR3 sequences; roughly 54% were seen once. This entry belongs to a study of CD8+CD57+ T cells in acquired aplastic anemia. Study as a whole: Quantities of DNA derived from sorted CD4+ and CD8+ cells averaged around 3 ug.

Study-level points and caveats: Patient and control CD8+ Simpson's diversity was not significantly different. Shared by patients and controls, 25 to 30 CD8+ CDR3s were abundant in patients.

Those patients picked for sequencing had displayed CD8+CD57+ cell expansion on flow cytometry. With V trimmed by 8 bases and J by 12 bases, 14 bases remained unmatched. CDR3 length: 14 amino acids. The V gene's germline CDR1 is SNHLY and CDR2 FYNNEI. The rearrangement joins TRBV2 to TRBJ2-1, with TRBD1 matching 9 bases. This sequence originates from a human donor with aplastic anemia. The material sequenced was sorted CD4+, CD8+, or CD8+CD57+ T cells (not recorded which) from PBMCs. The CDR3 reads CASGTGGGADTQFF. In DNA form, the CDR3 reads TGTGCCAGCGGAACAGGGGGCGGCGCAGATACGCAGTTCTTC. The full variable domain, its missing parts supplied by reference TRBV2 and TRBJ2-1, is EPEVTQTPSHQVTQMGQEVILRCVPISNHLYFYWYRQILGQKVEFLVSFYNNEISEKSEIFDDQFSVERPDGSNFTLKIRSTKLEDSAMYFCASGTGGGADTQFFGPGTRLTVL.